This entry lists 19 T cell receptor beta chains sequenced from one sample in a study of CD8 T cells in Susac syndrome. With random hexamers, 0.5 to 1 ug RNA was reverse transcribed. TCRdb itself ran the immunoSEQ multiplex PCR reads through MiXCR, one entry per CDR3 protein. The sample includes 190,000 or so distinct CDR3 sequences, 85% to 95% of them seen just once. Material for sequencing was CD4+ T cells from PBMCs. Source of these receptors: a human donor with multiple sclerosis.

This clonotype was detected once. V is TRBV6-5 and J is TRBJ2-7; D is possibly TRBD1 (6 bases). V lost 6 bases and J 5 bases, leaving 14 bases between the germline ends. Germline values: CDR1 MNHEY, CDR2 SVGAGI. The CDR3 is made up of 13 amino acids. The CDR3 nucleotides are TGTGCCAGCAGAGGCGACGGACAGAACGAGCAGTACTTC. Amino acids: CASRGDGQNEQYF.

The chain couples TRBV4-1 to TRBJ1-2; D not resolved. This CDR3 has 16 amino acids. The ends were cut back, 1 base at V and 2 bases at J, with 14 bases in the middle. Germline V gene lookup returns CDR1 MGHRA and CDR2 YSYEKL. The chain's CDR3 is CASSQGAFRRNYGYTF. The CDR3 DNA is TGCGCCAGCAGCCAAGGTGCCTTCCGCCGCAACTATGGCTACACCTTC.

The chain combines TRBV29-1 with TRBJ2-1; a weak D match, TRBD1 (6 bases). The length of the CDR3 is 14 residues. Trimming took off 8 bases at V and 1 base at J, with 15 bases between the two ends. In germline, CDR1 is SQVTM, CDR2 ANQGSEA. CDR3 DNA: TGCAGCTTATCAGGGGCCGGGTCCTACAATGAGCAGTTCTTC. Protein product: CSLSGAGSYNEQFF.

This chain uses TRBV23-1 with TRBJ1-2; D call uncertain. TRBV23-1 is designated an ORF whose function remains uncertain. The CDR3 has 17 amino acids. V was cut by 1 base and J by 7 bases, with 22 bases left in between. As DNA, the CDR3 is TGCGCCAGCAGTCAATTGATGGTTTGGGAGGGCGTATGTGGCTACACCTTC. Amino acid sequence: CASSQLMVWEGVCGYTF.

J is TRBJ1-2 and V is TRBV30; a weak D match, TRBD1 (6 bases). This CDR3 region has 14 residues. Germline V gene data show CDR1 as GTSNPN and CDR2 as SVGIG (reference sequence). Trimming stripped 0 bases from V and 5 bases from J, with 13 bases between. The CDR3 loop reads CAWSVRGGGYGYTF. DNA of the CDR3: TGTGCCTGGAGTGTACGGGGAGGGGGGTATGGCTACACCTTC.

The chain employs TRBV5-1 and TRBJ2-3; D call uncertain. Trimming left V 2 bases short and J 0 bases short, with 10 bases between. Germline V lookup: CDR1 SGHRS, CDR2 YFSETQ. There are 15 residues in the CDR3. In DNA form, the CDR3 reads TGCGCCAGCAGCTTCACCGTCCAAAGCACAGATACGCAGTATTTT. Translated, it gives CASSFTVQSTDTQYF. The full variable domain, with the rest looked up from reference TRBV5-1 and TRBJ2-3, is KAGVTQTPRYLIKTRGQQVTLSCSPISGHRSVSWYQQTPGQGLQFLFEYFSETQRNKGNFPGRFSGRQFSNSRSEMNVSTLELGDSALYLCASSFTVQSTDTQYFGPGTRLTVL.

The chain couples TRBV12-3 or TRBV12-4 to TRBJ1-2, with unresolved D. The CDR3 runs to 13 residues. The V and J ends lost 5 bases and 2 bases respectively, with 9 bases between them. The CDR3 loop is CASSVGRNYGYTF. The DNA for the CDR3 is TGTGCCAGCAGTGTAGGGAGGAACTATGGCTACACCTTC.

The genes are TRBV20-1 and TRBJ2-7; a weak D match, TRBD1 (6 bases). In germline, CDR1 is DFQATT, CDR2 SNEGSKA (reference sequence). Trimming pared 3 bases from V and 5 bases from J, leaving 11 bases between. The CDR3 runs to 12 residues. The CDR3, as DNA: TGCAGTGCTAGCAACAGGGAAGACGAGCAGTACTTC. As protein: CSASNREDEQYF.

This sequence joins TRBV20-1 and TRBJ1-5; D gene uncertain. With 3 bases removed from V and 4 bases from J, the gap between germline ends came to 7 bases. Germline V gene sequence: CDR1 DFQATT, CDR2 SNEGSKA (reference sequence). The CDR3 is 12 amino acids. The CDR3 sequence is CSASRRNQPQHF. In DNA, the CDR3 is TGCAGTGCTAGCAGGAGGAATCAGCCCCAGCATTTT.

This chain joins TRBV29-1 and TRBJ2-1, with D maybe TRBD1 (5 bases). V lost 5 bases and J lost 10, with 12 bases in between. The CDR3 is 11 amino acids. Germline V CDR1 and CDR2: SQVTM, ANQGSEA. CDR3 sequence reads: CSVHQGGEQFF. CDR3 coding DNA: TGCAGCGTTCATCAGGGCGGCGAGCAGTTCTTC.

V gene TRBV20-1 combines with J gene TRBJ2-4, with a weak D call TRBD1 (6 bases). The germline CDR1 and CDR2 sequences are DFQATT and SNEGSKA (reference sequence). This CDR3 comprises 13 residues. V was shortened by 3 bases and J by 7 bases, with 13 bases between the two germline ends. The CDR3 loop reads CSASRDTQNIQYF. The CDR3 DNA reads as TGCAGTGCTAGCCGGGACACCCAGAACATTCAGTACTTC.

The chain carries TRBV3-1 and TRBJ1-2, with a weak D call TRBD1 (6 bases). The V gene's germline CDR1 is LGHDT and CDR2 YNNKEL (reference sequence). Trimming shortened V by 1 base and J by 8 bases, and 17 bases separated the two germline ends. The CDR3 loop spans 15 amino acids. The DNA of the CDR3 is TGTGCCAGCAGCCAAGGGGTTTTGGGGGCTGGAGGCTACACCTTC. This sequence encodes CASSQGVLGAGGYTF.

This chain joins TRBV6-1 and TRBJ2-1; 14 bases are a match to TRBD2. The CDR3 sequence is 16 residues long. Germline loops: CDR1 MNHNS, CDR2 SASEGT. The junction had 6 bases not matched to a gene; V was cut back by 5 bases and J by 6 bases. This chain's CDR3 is CASSPGLAGGPNEQFF. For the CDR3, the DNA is TGTGCCAGCAGTCCTGGACTAGCGGGGGGTCCCAATGAGCAGTTCTTC.

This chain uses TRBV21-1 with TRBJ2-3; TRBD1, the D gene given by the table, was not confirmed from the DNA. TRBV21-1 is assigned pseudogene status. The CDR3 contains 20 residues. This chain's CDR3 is CASIPPPGQGHPRRTDTQYF. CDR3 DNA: TGTGCCAGCATCCCCCCTCCGGGACAGGGGCATCCGCGGCGCACAGATACGCAGTATTTT.

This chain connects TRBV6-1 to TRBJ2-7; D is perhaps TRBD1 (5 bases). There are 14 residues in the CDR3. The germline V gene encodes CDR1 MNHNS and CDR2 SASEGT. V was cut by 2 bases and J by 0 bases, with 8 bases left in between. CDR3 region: CASSERGISYEQYF. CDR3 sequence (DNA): TGTGCCAGCAGTGAAAGGGGAATCTCCTACGAGCAGTACTTC.

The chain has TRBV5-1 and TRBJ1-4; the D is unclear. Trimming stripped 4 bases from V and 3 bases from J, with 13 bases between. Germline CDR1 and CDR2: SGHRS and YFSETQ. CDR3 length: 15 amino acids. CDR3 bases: TGCGCCAGCAGCCCTCTGGGTCTTGCTAATGAAAAACTGTTTTTT. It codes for CASSPLGLANEKLFF.

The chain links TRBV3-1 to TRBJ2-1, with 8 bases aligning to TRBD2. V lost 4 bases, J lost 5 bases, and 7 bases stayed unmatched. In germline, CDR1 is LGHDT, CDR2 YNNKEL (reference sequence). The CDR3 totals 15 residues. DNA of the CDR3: TGTGCCAGCAGCCTTATCGGGGGGGAGAACAATGAGCAGTTCTTC. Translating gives CASSLIGGENNEQFF.

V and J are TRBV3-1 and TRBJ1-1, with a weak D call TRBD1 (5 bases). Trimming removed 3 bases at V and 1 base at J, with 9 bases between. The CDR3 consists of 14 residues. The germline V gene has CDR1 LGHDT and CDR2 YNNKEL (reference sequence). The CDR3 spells CASSHGTQNTEAFF. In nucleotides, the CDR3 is TGTGCCAGCAGCCATGGGACCCAGAACACTGAAGCTTTCTTT.

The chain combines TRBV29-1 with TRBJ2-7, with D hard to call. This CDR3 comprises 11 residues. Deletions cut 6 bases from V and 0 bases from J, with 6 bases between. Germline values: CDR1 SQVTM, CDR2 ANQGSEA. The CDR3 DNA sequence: TGCAGCGTGTCCGACTCCTACGAGCAGTACTTC. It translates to CSVSDSYEQYF.